The 25 T cell receptor beta chains below all came from one sample that was sequenced in a study of blood T cell repertoires in COVID-19. This table comes from immunoSEQ multiplex PCR, and its TCRdb copy is limited to in-frame clones, with some not included. The table includes roughly 57,000 clones, around four fifths detected once. Material: peripheral blood. These TCRs come from a woman in her 70s with acute or convalescent COVID-19.

This clone turned up a few times. This rearrangement joins TRBV19 to TRBJ2-2; possibly TRBD1 for D (6 bases). The CDR3 length is 14 residues. The germline gives CDR1 LNHDA, CDR2 SQIVND (reference sequence). The germline V and J ends were trimmed by 8 bases and 0 bases, with 10 bases remaining between them. CDR3 nucleotide sequence: TGTGCCAGTGACAGGAGCACGAACACCGGGGAGCTGTTTTTT. Its translation is CASDRSTNTGELFF.

The rearrangement links TRBV19 to TRBJ1-2; D perhaps matches TRBD1 (5 bases). CDR1 and CDR2 from the germline V gene are LNHDA and SQIVND (reference sequence). This CDR3 region has 12 residues. Trimming removed 6 bases from V and 1 base from J, with 6 bases in between. CDR3 sequence: CASRGDNYGYTF. The CDR3 DNA is TGTGCCAGTAGAGGGGATAACTATGGCTACACCTTC.

DNA for the CDR3: TGTGCCAGCAGCCAAGGAGCGTTCATAGCGTTCTATGGCTACACCTTC. Translation gives CASSQGAFIAFYGYTF. The V call is TRBV3-1 (or the pseudogene TRBV3-2), the J call TRBJ1-2; no clear D. Germline V gene sequence: CDR1 LGHDT, CDR2 YNNKEL (reference sequence). Trimming cost V 1 base and J 4 bases, with 16 bases left between them. The CDR3 extends over 16 amino acids.

This CDR3 is CASSRQTSGAQETQYF. The DNA of the CDR3 is TGCGCCAGCAGTCGGCAGACTAGCGGGGCTCAAGAGACCCAGTACTTC. The rearrangement joins TRBV5-1 to TRBJ2-5; 11 positions agree with TRBD2. This CDR3 has 16 residues. V was clipped by 5 bases and J by 2 bases; unmatched bases: 8. The germline gives CDR1 SGHRS, CDR2 YFSETQ.

This chain connects TRBV7-9 to TRBJ1-6; D uncertain. Trimming took off 3 bases at V and 7 bases at J, with 10 bases between the two ends. The length of the CDR3 is 14 residues. Germline values: CDR1 SEHNR, CDR2 FQNEAQ (reference sequence). The CDR3 region has the DNA TGTGCCAGCAGCTTGCCCGAGAGCAATTCACCCCTCCACTTT. It encodes CASSLPESNSPLHF.

The chain joins TRBV10-3 to TRBJ2-2, with 8 bases that match TRBD2. Trimming took 10 bases from V and 0 from J; bases not matched to a gene: 4. The CDR3 extends over 14 amino acids. The germline gives CDR1 ENHRY, CDR2 SYGVKD. CDR3 bases: TGTGCCACCCAGCGGGGGACGAACACCGGGGAGCTGTTTTTT. The encoded protein is CATQRGTNTGELFF.

This chain connects TRBV9 to TRBJ2-3; D possibly corresponds to TRBD1 (6 bases). V was pared by 2 bases and J by 3 bases, with 13 bases between. Germline V lookup: CDR1 SGDLS, CDR2 YYNGEE. CDR3 size: 15 residues. The CDR3: CASSVRGLGTDTQYF. CDR3 sequence (DNA): TGTGCCAGCAGCGTCAGGGGTTTGGGGACAGATACGCAGTATTTT.

V usage is TRBV2 and J usage is TRBJ2-3; TRBD1 agrees at 10 bases. V trimming: 3 bases; J trimming: 1 base; junction bases outside the gene matches: 1. The CDR3 spans 15 residues. CDR1 is SNHLY and CDR2 is FYNNEI in the germline V gene. The CDR3 loop is CASSDGTGGTDTQYF. CDR3 sequence (DNA): TGTGCCAGCAGTGACGGGACAGGGGGCACAGATACGCAGTATTTT.

The rearrangement uses TRBV10-3 and TRBJ2-5; D unclear. Germline loops: CDR1 ENHRY, CDR2 SYGVKD. Trimming shortened V by 2 bases and J by 3 bases, and 7 bases separated the two germline ends. This CDR3 is built from 13 residues. The DNA for the CDR3 is TGTGCCATCAGTGAGGTAGTCGAAGAGACCCAGTACTTC. It encodes CAISEVVEETQYF.

The chain uses TRBV9 and TRBJ1-2, with TRBD1 matching over 8 bases. Germline V gene data show CDR1 as SGDLS and CDR2 as YYNGEE. Trimming cost V 0 bases and J 4 bases; bases outside gene matches: 5. The CDR3 consists of 15 residues. The CDR3 reads CASSVGSGQGYGYTF. CDR3 sequence (DNA): TGTGCCAGCAGCGTAGGATCAGGACAGGGCTATGGCTACACCTTC.

The rearrangement uses TRBV7-2 and TRBJ2-1, with D tentatively TRBD2 (6 bases). CDR3 length: 15 residues. V lost 1 base and J lost 0, with 7 bases in between. From germline, CDR1 is SGHTA and CDR2 FQGNSA. DNA of the CDR3: TGTGCCAGCAGCTTAGTAGCGGACTCCTACAATGAGCAGTTCTTC. Translating gives CASSLVADSYNEQFF. Full variable domain (rest looked up from reference TRBV7-2 and TRBJ2-1): GAGVSQSPSNKVTEKGKDVELRCDPISGHTALYWYRQSLGQGLEFLIYFQGNSAPDKSGLPSDRFSAERTGGSVSTLTIQRTQQEDSAVYLCASSLVADSYNEQFFGPGTRLTVL.

The V and J genes are TRBV5-1 and TRBJ1-6, with D perhaps matching TRBD1 (6 bases). Germline V lookup: CDR1 SGHRS, CDR2 YFSETQ. Trimming removed 4 bases at V and 8 bases at J, with 13 bases between. This CDR3 has 14 residues. CDR3 protein: CASSPRTDYSPLHF. In DNA form, the CDR3 reads TGCGCCAGCAGCCCAAGGACAGATTATTCACCCCTCCACTTT.

The chain carries TRBV30 and TRBJ2-7; 10 nucleotides match TRBD1. The ends lost 2 bases at V and 2 bases at J; junction bases unmatched: 6. This CDR3 comprises 15 residues. Germline V lookup: CDR1 GTSNPN, CDR2 SVGIG (reference sequence). The CDR3 DNA sequence: TGTGCCTGGAGTCTCACCGGGACAGGGGCCTACGAGCAGTACTTC. This sequence encodes CAWSLTGTGAYEQYF. The full variable domain, in which reference TRBV30 and TRBJ2-7 provide the parts outside the CDR3, is SQTIHQWPATLVQPVGSPLSLECTVEGTSNPNLYWYRQAAGRGLQLLFYSVGIGQISSEVPQNLSASRPQDRQFILSSKKLLLSDSGFYLCAWSLTGTGAYEQYFGPGTRLTVT.

This chain connects TRBV7-9 to TRBJ1-2; a weak D match, TRBD1 (5 bases). The ends were cut back, 5 bases at V and 7 bases at J, with 14 bases in the middle. CDR1 and CDR2 (germline): SEHNR, FQNEAQ (reference sequence). This CDR3 spans 13 amino acids. DNA for the CDR3: TGTGCCAGCAGCACCGATGGGGACTCTGGCTACACCTTC. Translated: CASSTDGDSGYTF.

V and J are TRBV5-4 and TRBJ2-2; TRBD1 might be the D (6 bases). Trimming pared 0 bases from V and 7 bases from J, leaving 13 bases between. The CDR3 runs to 15 residues. Germline assignment: CDR1 SGHNT and CDR2 YYREEE (reference sequence). CDR3 nucleotide sequence: TGTGCCAGCAGCTTGGACAGGGAAGCAGACGGGGAGCTGTTTTTT. Translating it yields CASSLDREADGELFF.

This rearrangement joins TRBV27 to TRBJ1-2; no clear D. The germline V gene encodes CDR1 MNHEY and CDR2 SMNVEV (reference sequence). This CDR3 region has 14 residues. V lost 5 bases, J lost 4 bases, and 14 bases lay in between. The CDR3 is CASSPGSPLYGYTF. The CDR3 DNA reads TGTGCCAGCAGTCCGGGGTCCCCCCTCTATGGCTACACCTTC.

V usage is TRBV7-8 and J usage is TRBJ2-2, with TRBD1 identical over 7 bases. Germline CDR1 SGHVS, CDR2 FQNEAQ. Losses at the gene ends were 5 bases for V and 0 bases for J; bases not matched to a gene: 9. The CDR3 is 17 amino acids. The CDR3 nucleotides read TGTGCCAGCAGCCCCAGTCCGACAGGGACGAACACCGGGGAGCTGTTTTTT. It specifies CASSPSPTGTNTGELFF.

The gene calls are TRBV19 and TRBJ1-1; possibly TRBD1 for D (6 bases). Germline V CDR1 and CDR2: LNHDA, SQIVND (reference sequence). This CDR3 has 16 residues. V dropped 5 bases and J dropped 3 bases, with 19 bases sitting between them. The CDR3 region is CASSPRGARGYTEAFF. The CDR3 region has the DNA TGTGCCAGTAGTCCTCGGGGGGCGAGGGGGTACACTGAAGCTTTCTTT.

The gene calls are TRBV5-1 and TRBJ1-2; a possible D gene is TRBD1 (5 bases). This CDR3 contains 12 residues. V was shortened by 8 bases and J by 6 bases, with 14 bases between the two germline ends. The germline V gene encodes CDR1 SGHRS and CDR2 YFSETQ. The CDR3 DNA follows: TGCGCCAGTTCGTACAGGAATGATGGCTACACCTTC. It translates to CASSYRNDGYTF.

The rearrangement links TRBV19 to TRBJ2-2; D unresolved. Germline lookup yields CDR1 LNHDA and CDR2 SQIVND (reference sequence). This CDR3 region has 14 residues. With 4 bases removed from V and 8 bases from J, the gap between germline ends came to 14 bases. The CDR3 region is CASSTDGVWGELFF. CDR3 coding DNA: TGTGCCAGTAGTACCGATGGAGTTTGGGGGGAGCTGTTTTTT.

V and J are TRBV9 and TRBJ1-1; the D is unclear. The germline CDR1 and CDR2 sequences are SGDLS and YYNGEE. CDR3 length: 13 residues. Trimming pared 0 bases from V and 4 bases from J, leaving 7 bases between. CDR3 amino acids: CASSVVPGTEAFF. In DNA, the CDR3 is TGTGCCAGCAGCGTAGTCCCAGGCACTGAAGCTTTCTTT.

As DNA, the CDR3 is TGTGCCAGCAGTTTCGAGTCCACTGAAGCTTTCTTT. Protein product: CASSFESTEAFF. The rearrangement links TRBV6-5 to TRBJ1-1; unclear D gene. There are 12 residues in the CDR3. Germline CDR1 reads MNHEY; CDR2 reads SVGAGI. V dropped 4 bases and J dropped 4 bases, with 7 bases sitting between them.

The chain uses TRBV19 and TRBJ1-2; 7 positions match TRBD1. V gave up 5 bases and J gave up 3 bases; unmatched junction bases: 9. The germline CDR1 and CDR2 sequences are LNHDA and SQIVND (reference sequence). The CDR3 covers 15 residues. The CDR3 loop is CASSRQTGYDYGYTF. CDR3 bases: TGTGCCAGTAGTCGCCAGACAGGGTACGACTATGGCTACACCTTC.

The rearrangement uses TRBV3-1 (or the pseudogene TRBV3-2) and TRBJ2-1; D is uncertain. Germline V gene data show CDR1 as LGHDT and CDR2 as YNNKEL (reference sequence). There are 12 residues in the CDR3. V was cut by 4 bases and J by 8 bases, with 9 bases left in between. CDR3 loop: CASSRASHEQFF. The CDR3 nucleotides are TGTGCCAGCAGCCGGGCCAGCCATGAGCAGTTCTTC.

The genes are TRBV9 and TRBJ1-2, with TRBD1 matching 7 bases. CDR3 length equals 15 residues. The V gene end was trimmed by 4 bases and the J gene end by 4 bases; junction bases not matched to a gene: 10. Germline V lookup: CDR1 SGDLS, CDR2 YYNGEE. The CDR3: CASSPRQGEGYGYTF. The CDR3 DNA sequence: TGTGCCAGCAGCCCTCGACAGGGAGAGGGCTATGGCTACACCTTC.